This T cell receptor (beta chain) was captured by sequencing in a study of T-cell reconstitution after alpha-beta-depleted transplantation in children. Germline CDR1 SGHRS, CDR2 YFSETQ. Losses at the gene ends were 4 bases for V and 7 bases for J; bases not matched to a gene: 7. This CDR3 has 15 residues. Using unique molecular identifiers, the investigators prepared the TCRbeta library. TCRdb processed the PCR reads anew with MiXCR; each CDR3 protein has one entry. Among approximately 210,000 distinct CDR3 sequences, 13% to 15% were seen once, and the ten largest hold approximately 13%. This material consisted of PBMCs from the stem cell graft donor, taken from the stem cell graft. The TCR sequence derives from a human donor who donated a stem cell graft to a child with acute lymphoblastic leukemia. The chain joins TRBV5-1 to TRBJ1-4; 10 positions agree with TRBD1. CDR3 DNA: TGCGCCAGCAGCATCCGGGACAGGGGTAGTGAAAAACTGTTTTTT. This encodes CASSIRDRGSEKLFF.